These T cell receptor beta chains were read from a single sample in a study of shared clonotypes between healthy human individuals. Generated by immunoSEQ multiplex PCR, the TCRdb table keeps only in-frame clones and is missing some. The data contain fewer than 3 million clones, just under 95% of them singletons. Sequencing was carried out using naive CD4+ T cells from PBMCs. Receptors were obtained from a man between 18 and 35 years old in good health. Some clones in this sample may be carry-over from other donors' samples. The CDR3 runs from the conserved cysteine through the conserved F or W. A D gene is named only where the DNA matches it firmly. Size tells how often a clone was seen (once, few, many) or the class of an expanded clone, and some rows leave it out.

j_gene: TRBJ2-2; abundance: once; v_gene: TRBV2; d_gene: -; CDR3nt: TGTGCCAGCCGCCAGGCGGCAGGGAACACCGGGGAGCTGTTTTTT; CDR3aa: CASRQAAGNTGELFF
j_gene: TRBJ2-7; abundance: -; v_gene: TRBV7-6; d_gene: TRBD1; CDR3nt: TGTGCCAGCAGCGCCGGACAGGGCCGCTCCTACGAGCAGTACTTC; CDR3aa: CASSAGQGRSYEQYF
j_gene: TRBJ2-1; abundance: -; v_gene: TRBV11-1; d_gene: -; CDR3nt: TGTGCCAGCGTCGCTCAGAGCGACTACAATGAGCAGTTCTTC; CDR3aa: CASVAQSDYNEQFF
j_gene: TRBJ2-7; abundance: -; v_gene: TRBV7-8; d_gene: -; CDR3nt: TGTGCCAGCAGCTTAACTAAGAGTCCAGCGGCCCTCCCCTACGAGCAGTACTTC; CDR3aa: CASSLTKSPAALPYEQYF
j_gene: TRBJ2-2; abundance: -; v_gene: TRBV5-1; d_gene: TRBD2; CDR3nt: TGCGCCAGCATCTTCCTAGCGGGGGCCACCGGGGAGCTGTTTTTT; CDR3aa: CASIFLAGATGELFF
j_gene: TRBJ1-1; abundance: few; v_gene: TRBV29-1; d_gene: -; CDR3nt: TGCAGCGTTGGTCCAGTACTGAACACTGAAGCTTTCTTT; CDR3aa: CSVGPVLNTEAFF
j_gene: TRBJ2-7; abundance: -; v_gene: TRBV6-4; d_gene: -; CDR3nt: TGTGCCAGCAGTGACTCGACAGGGACTAGTCCCCACGAGCAGTACTTC; CDR3aa: CASSDSTGTSPHEQYF
j_gene: TRBJ1-1; abundance: -; v_gene: TRBV6-5; d_gene: TRBD1; CDR3nt: TGTGCCAGCAGGACAGGGTCTACGAACACTGAAGCTTTCTTT; CDR3aa: CASRTGSTNTEAFF
j_gene: TRBJ2-7; abundance: -; v_gene: TRBV6-1; d_gene: TRBD2; CDR3nt: TGTGCCAGCAGTGGGGGACTAGCGGGAGAGTACGAGCAGTACTTC; CDR3aa: CASSGGLAGEYEQYF
j_gene: TRBJ2-5; abundance: -; v_gene: TRBV5-6; d_gene: TRBD1; CDR3nt: TGTGCCAGCAGTTCTACCGGGCAGGGGGCACAGGAGACCCAGTACTTC; CDR3aa: CASSSTGQGAQETQYF
j_gene: TRBJ2-2; abundance: -; v_gene: TRBV10-3; d_gene: TRBD1; CDR3nt: TGTGCCATCAGCGCCGGGACAGCATTAAACACCGGGGAGCTGTTTTTT; CDR3aa: CAISAGTALNTGELFF
j_gene: TRBJ2-1; abundance: once; v_gene: TRBV4-2; d_gene: -; CDR3nt: TGTGCCAGCAGCCAAGATTTTCACGGATACAATGAGCAGTTCTTC; CDR3aa: CASSQDFHGYNEQFF
j_gene: TRBJ1-4; abundance: -; v_gene: TRBV11-2; d_gene: -; CDR3nt: TGTGCCAGCAATCGGGCGCCTAATGAAAAACTGTTTTTT; CDR3aa: CASNRAPNEKLFF
j_gene: TRBJ1-5; abundance: few; v_gene: TRBV10-3; d_gene: -; CDR3nt: TGTGCCATCAGTGTGGGGGGGCGGAAAGGTCAGCCCCAGCATTTT; CDR3aa: CAISVGGRKGQPQHF
j_gene: TRBJ1-5; abundance: once; v_gene: TRBV5-8; d_gene: TRBD1; CDR3nt: TGTGCCAGCAGCTTGGGACAGGGGAGTGCTCTTCAGCCCCAGCATTTT; CDR3aa: CASSLGQGSALQPQHF
j_gene: TRBJ2-7; abundance: -; v_gene: TRBV15; d_gene: TRBD1; CDR3nt: TGTGCCACCAGCAGAGAACACAGGGGGCTGGACGAGCAGTACTTC; CDR3aa: CATSREHRGLDEQYF
j_gene: TRBJ2-7; abundance: -; v_gene: TRBV4-1; d_gene: -; CDR3nt: TGCGCCAGCAGCCAAGATCCCTACTACGAGCAGTACTTC; CDR3aa: CASSQDPYYEQYF
j_gene: TRBJ1-4; abundance: -; v_gene: TRBV29-1; d_gene: -; CDR3nt: TGCAGCGTTGAGTCCCGGCAGGGAGGTGAAAAACTGTTTTTT; CDR3aa: CSVESRQGGEKLFF
j_gene: TRBJ2-5; abundance: once; v_gene: TRBV7-6; d_gene: TRBD2; CDR3nt: TGTGCCAGCAGCCCGACAAGGGAGGGCCGGACCCAGTACTTC; CDR3aa: CASSPTREGRTQYF
j_gene: TRBJ1-2; abundance: -; v_gene: TRBV6-5; d_gene: -; CDR3nt: TGTGCCAGCAGGGACCTCGCAGGGGTGTATGGCTACACCTTC; CDR3aa: CASRDLAGVYGYTF
j_gene: TRBJ2-7; abundance: -; v_gene: TRBV19; d_gene: TRBD2; CDR3nt: TGTGCCAGTAGTCTGAGACTAGCGGGATCAGCCTACGAGCAGTACTTC; CDR3aa: CASSLRLAGSAYEQYF
j_gene: TRBJ2-1; abundance: -; v_gene: TRBV4-2; d_gene: -; CDR3nt: TGTGCCAGCAGCCGCAGGCTAGATTTCCGGGACTCCTACAATGAGCAGTTCTTC; CDR3aa: CASSRRLDFRDSYNEQFF
j_gene: TRBJ1-2; abundance: -; v_gene: TRBV4-1; d_gene: TRBD1; CDR3nt: TGCGCCAGCAGCCAAGACAGGGGGATCCCTAATGGCTACACCTTC; CDR3aa: CASSQDRGIPNGYTF
j_gene: TRBJ2-5; abundance: -; v_gene: TRBV4-3; d_gene: TRBD2; CDR3nt: TGCGCCAGCAGCCTGGGCGGGAGGGAAAAAGAGACCCAGTACTTC; CDR3aa: CASSLGGREKETQYF
j_gene: TRBJ2-5; abundance: -; v_gene: TRBV7-2; d_gene: -; CDR3nt: TGTGCCAGCAGCTTAGATCGGGGGCGCGGGGAGACCCAGTACTTC; CDR3aa: CASSLDRGRGETQYF
j_gene: TRBJ2-2; abundance: -; v_gene: TRBV5-4; d_gene: TRBD2; CDR3nt: TGTGCCAGCAGCTCGGGACTAGCGGGAGCCGGGGAGCTGTTTTTT; CDR3aa: CASSSGLAGAGELFF
j_gene: TRBJ2-7; abundance: -; v_gene: TRBV18; d_gene: -; CDR3nt: TGTGCCAGCTCACCACTTGATAGTTACGAGCAGTACTTC; CDR3aa: CASSPLDSYEQYF
j_gene: TRBJ2-3; abundance: -; v_gene: TRBV7-3; d_gene: -; CDR3nt: TGTGCCAGCAGCTGGGGGCGGACAGATACGCAGTATTTT; CDR3aa: CASSWGRTDTQYF
j_gene: TRBJ2-1; abundance: -; v_gene: TRBV18; d_gene: -; CDR3nt: TGTGCCAGCTCACAGGGGATTCGGGACAATGAGCAGTTCTTC; CDR3aa: CASSQGIRDNEQFF
j_gene: TRBJ1-5; abundance: -; v_gene: TRBV30; d_gene: TRBD1; CDR3nt: TGTGCCGGGTCTGGGACAGGCTATAATCAGCCCCAGCATTTT; CDR3aa: CAGSGTGYNQPQHF
j_gene: TRBJ2-7; abundance: -; v_gene: TRBV14; d_gene: -; CDR3nt: TGTGCCAGCAGCCAGTTTCGGGGGTCACCCTACGAGCAGTACTTC; CDR3aa: CASSQFRGSPYEQYF
j_gene: TRBJ1-4; abundance: -; v_gene: TRBV28; d_gene: -; CDR3nt: TGTGCCAGCAGTTTGGGTGGGGCTGTAGAAAAACTGTTTTTT; CDR3aa: CASSLGGAVEKLFF
j_gene: TRBJ2-7; abundance: once; v_gene: TRBV5-6; d_gene: -; CDR3nt: TGTGCCAGCAGCAGGCGTAGGGGACCATCCTACGAGCAGTACTTC; CDR3aa: CASSRRRGPSYEQYF
j_gene: TRBJ1-2; abundance: -; v_gene: TRBV11-2; d_gene: TRBD1; CDR3nt: TGTGCCAGCAGCTTCGGGACAGGGGGCTCGGGCTACACCTTC; CDR3aa: CASSFGTGGSGYTF
j_gene: TRBJ1-3; abundance: -; v_gene: TRBV7-2; d_gene: -; CDR3nt: TGTGCCAGCAGTTACACCGGGACCAACATGGGAAACACCATATATTTT; CDR3aa: CASSYTGTNMGNTIYF
j_gene: TRBJ1-1; abundance: -; v_gene: TRBV28; d_gene: -; CDR3nt: TGTGCCAGCAGCCGGCAGGGTGGCACTGAAGCTTTCTTT; CDR3aa: CASSRQGGTEAFF
j_gene: TRBJ1-1; abundance: -; v_gene: TRBV28; d_gene: -; CDR3nt: -; CDR3aa: CASSSSGLRSIEAFF